This T cell receptor beta chain was recorded in a study of cytomegalovirus exposure and HLA in healthy donors. Broader study findings: HLA alleles were associated with 15,000 to 20,000 TCR beta sequences in a later analysis at 0.05 false discovery rate. Sequencing probably produced one cluster of sequence variants that were highly shared.

60 Vbeta and 13 Jbeta primers were used in PCR. Clones were read by immunoSEQ multiplex PCR, and TCRdb kept only the in-frame ones, dropping some. The table shows roughly 150,000 clones, with approximately 83% occurring only once. There are 15 residues in the CDR3. Germline V gives CDR1 SGHTA, CDR2 FQGTGA. V trimming: 4 bases; J trimming: 5 bases; junction bases outside the gene matches: 7. With regard to this clone: Its specificity is not known.

The TCR was taken from a male donor in good health and CMV-seronegative. The source material was PBMCs. The rearrangement uses TRBV7-3 and TRBJ2-1, with TRBD2 identical over 8 bases. CDR3 nucleotides: TGTGCCAGCAGCTCCGGACTAGCACGGGACAATGAGCAGTTCTTC. Protein product: CASSSGLARDNEQFF.